The 10 T cell receptor beta chains reported below all come from one sample, sequenced in a study of T cell responses to AZD1222 COVID-19 vaccine. Generated by immunoSEQ multiplex PCR, the TCRdb table keeps only in-frame clones and is missing some. Among 140,000 or so clones listed, approximately 91% were seen once. Sequenced material: peripheral blood, taken 28 days after the second AZD1222 dose. These receptors all come from an adult who received the AZD1222 COVID-19 vaccine.

The chain has TRBV19 and TRBJ2-2; 10 nucleotides match TRBD1. Per germline, CDR1 LNHDA and CDR2 SQIVND (reference sequence). The V segment lost 5 bases and the J segment 5 bases; nucleotides outside the gene matches: 8. This CDR3 region has 16 residues. The CDR3 loop reads CASSPRQGARTGELFF. CDR3 DNA sequence: TGTGCCAGTAGTCCACGACAGGGGGCTAGGACCGGGGAGCTGTTTTTT.

This clone showed up just once. The V and J genes are TRBV7-9 and TRBJ2-3, with 14 bases that match TRBD2. The CDR3 is made up of 17 amino acids. V shed 5 bases and J 2 bases; nucleotides not matched to a gene: 6. CDR1 is SEHNR and CDR2 is FQNEAQ in the germline V gene (reference sequence). The CDR3 DNA reads as TGTGCCAGCAGCCTGAGGACTAGCGGGGGGTACACAGATACGCAGTATTTT. Protein: CASSLRTSGGYTDTQYF.

This sequence joins TRBV7-3 and TRBJ1-5; D not resolved. Looked up from germline, CDR1 is SGHTA and CDR2 is FQGTGA. This CDR3 has 14 residues. V was pared by 9 bases and J by 4 bases, with 16 bases between. The CDR3 DNA sequence: TGTGCCAGTGGATCGGGGAGACTTAATCAGCCCCAGCATTTT. It specifies CASGSGRLNQPQHF.

J is TRBJ1-3 and V is TRBV14; no clear D. Trimming stripped 1 base from V and 4 bases from J, with 5 bases between. The CDR3 covers 13 residues. Germline V CDR1 and CDR2: SGHDN, FVKESK. The CDR3: CASSQVNGNTIYF. CDR3 DNA: TGTGCCAGCAGCCAAGTTAACGGAAACACCATATATTTT.

The chain couples TRBV6-5 to TRBJ2-3; D tentatively fits TRBD1 or TRBD2 (5 bases each). The CDR3 has 15 residues. Per germline, CDR1 MNHEY and CDR2 SVGAGI. V was pared by 8 bases and J by 1 base, with 16 bases between. CDR3 loop: CASGTSAEGTDTQYF. CDR3 bases: TGTGCCAGCGGGACGAGCGCTGAAGGCACAGATACGCAGTATTTT.

This clone was recorded a few times. The rearrangement joins TRBV6-5 to TRBJ1-2, with 12 nucleotides matching TRBD1. Trimming at V came to 0 bases and at J to 8 bases, leaving 7 bases not matched to a gene. This CDR3 region has 16 residues. Germline CDR1 reads MNHEY; CDR2 reads SVGAGI. This CDR3 is CASSYSPGQGAMGYTF. CDR3 sequence (DNA): TGTGCCAGCAGTTACTCTCCGGGACAGGGGGCGATGGGCTACACCTTC.

The gene calls are TRBV5-4 and TRBJ1-1; D is possibly TRBD1 (6 bases). The CDR3 is 12 residues long. V gave up 4 bases and J gave up 4 bases, with 8 bases separating them. The germline CDR1 and CDR2 sequences are SGHNT and YYREEE (reference sequence). The chain's CDR3 is CASSRGLTEAFF. CDR3 sequence (DNA): TGTGCCAGCAGCCGGGGGCTCACTGAAGCTTTCTTT.

This chain links TRBV6-5 with TRBJ1-2, with a tentative D call TRBD1 (5 bases). Germline CDR1 and CDR2: MNHEY and SVGAGI. Trimming pared 2 bases from V and 4 bases from J, leaving 11 bases between. The CDR3 runs to 14 residues. Here the CDR3 reads CASSYGGESYGYTF. The CDR3 DNA follows: TGTGCCAGCAGTTACGGGGGGGAAAGCTATGGCTACACCTTC.

The CDR3 DNA is TGTGCCAGCAGCTTAGCGACTTACAGGGGGCGCGAGCAGTACTTC. Its translation is CASSLATYRGREQYF. V and J are TRBV7-9 and TRBJ2-7, with TRBD1 identical over 9 bases. The CDR3 contains 15 residues. V lost 0 bases to trimming and J lost 6 bases; unmatched junction nucleotides: 6. Per germline, CDR1 SEHNR and CDR2 FQNEAQ (reference sequence).

V usage is TRBV15 and J usage is TRBJ2-7; the D gene is possibly TRBD2 (7 bases). The CDR3 has 15 residues. CDR1 is LNHNV, CDR2 YYDKDF, per germline (reference sequence). V was cut by 0 bases and J by 1 base, with 10 bases left in between. CDR3 sequence (DNA): TGTGCCACCAGCAGAGAGGGAGGGGGGTCCTACGAGCAGTACTTC. Its protein product is CATSREGGGSYEQYF.